Included here is one T cell receptor beta chain sequence, with context. Which antigen it targets is not known. Within one base of it there is no much larger clone, and no base qualities were kept. The sample's treatment or condition, from its label and the paper: in vitro stimulation with specific CMV peptide epitopes to enrich CMV-specific T cells. For CDR1 and CDR2, the germline V gene (reference sequence) lists MNHNY and SVGAGI. The CDR3 spans 12 residues, from the cysteine through the valine. CDR3 DNA only is kept here, 36 bases in frame from base 1. Relative to germline, V is 2 bases shorter and J is 6 bases shorter, with 8 bases between their ends. The sample belongs to a study of T cell repertoires in cytomegalovirus infection (dated by TCRdb to the late 2010s). For the wider study: Peptide stimulations targeted recently identified HLA-C-restricted CMV epitopes, whose presentation resists viral immunomodulation, together with well-studied HLA-B-restricted epitopes. Donor HLA type was relevant to the analysis, as public TCR beta signatures indicated carriage of CMV infection together with the matching HLA type. What the study reported, not specific to this receptor: The ex vivo response was dominated by HLA-C-restricted CMV-specific TCR beta clonotypes, which also provided the single most frequent clonotype in two of eight donors. In both this cohort and an independent roughly 350-donor cohort, the cumulative frequency of public TCR beta family members distinguished carriers of CMV infection plus the relevant HLA type.

Sequencing instrument: Illumina HiSeq 1500. Starting from the raw public reads, TCRdb applied fastp trimming at Q25, assembled clones with MiXCR and retained in-frame beta chains. Each record represents a unique CDR3 protein, reported with the most common genes and DNA among its rows. The sample table records roughly 920,000 distinct CDR3 sequences; 30% to 40% of these occur just once. Clones ranked in the top ten supply about an eighth of the sample. The sequence was obtained from a human donor in good health (CMV status not recorded). Some clones in this sample may be carry-over from other donors' samples. The chain is made from TRBV6-6 and TRBJ2-7; the best D guess is TRBD1, with 5 bases matching. The sequencing used cultured CD8+ T cells from PBMCs, collected from culture after CMV antigen stimulation. The sequenced DNA: TGTGCCAGCAGTTACGGGGCTCGCGAGCAGTACGTC. This yields the protein CASSYGAREQYV.